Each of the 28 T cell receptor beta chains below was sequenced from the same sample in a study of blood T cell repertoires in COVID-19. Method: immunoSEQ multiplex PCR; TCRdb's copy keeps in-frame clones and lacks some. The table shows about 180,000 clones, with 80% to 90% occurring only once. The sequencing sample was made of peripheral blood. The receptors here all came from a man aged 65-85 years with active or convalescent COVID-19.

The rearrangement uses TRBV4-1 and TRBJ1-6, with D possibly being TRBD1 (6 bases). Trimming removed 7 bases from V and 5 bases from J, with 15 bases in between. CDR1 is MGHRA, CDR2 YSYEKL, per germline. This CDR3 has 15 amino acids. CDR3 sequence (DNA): TGCGCCAGCACCAAGGGGGGGGCTAATAATTCACCCCTCCACTTT. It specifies CASTKGGANNSPLHF.

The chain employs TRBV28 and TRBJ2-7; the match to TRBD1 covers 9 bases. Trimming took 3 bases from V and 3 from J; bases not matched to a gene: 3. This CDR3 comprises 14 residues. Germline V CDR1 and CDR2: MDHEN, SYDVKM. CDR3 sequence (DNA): TGTGCCAGCAGTTTTGGGACAGGGTTCTACGAGCAGTACTTC. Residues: CASSFGTGFYEQYF.

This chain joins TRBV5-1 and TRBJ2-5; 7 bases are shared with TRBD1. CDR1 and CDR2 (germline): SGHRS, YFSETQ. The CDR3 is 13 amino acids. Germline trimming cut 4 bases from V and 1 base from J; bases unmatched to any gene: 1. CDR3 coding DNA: TGCGCCAGCAGCACAGGGGTCCAAGAGACCCAGTACTTC. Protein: CASSTGVQETQYF.

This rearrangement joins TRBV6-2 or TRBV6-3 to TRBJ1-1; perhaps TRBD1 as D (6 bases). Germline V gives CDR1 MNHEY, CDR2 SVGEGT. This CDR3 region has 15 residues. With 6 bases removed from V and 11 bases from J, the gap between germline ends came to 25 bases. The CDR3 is CASSPGQSFLDRAFF. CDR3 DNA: TGTGCCAGCAGCCCCGGACAGTCGTTCCTGGATCGGGCTTTCTTT.

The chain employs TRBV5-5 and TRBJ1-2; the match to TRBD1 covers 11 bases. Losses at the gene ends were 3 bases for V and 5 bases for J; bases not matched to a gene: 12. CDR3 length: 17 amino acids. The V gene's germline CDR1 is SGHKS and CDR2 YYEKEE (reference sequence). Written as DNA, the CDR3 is TGTGCCAGCAGCTCTCCGGGACAGGGGGTTAGGGCATATGGCTACACCTTC. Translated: CASSSPGQGVRAYGYTF.

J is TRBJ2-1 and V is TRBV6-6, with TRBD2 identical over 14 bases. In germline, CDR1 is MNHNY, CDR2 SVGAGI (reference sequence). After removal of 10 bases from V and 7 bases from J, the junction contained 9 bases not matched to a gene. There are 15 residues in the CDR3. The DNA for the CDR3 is TGTGCCACCACTACCGGGACTAGCGGGAGTAATGAGCAGTTCTTC. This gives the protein CATTTGTSGSNEQFF.

CDR3 coding DNA: TGTGCCAGCTCCTTGACAGGGGGCTTGTATGGCTACACCTTC. Amino acid sequence: CASSLTGGLYGYTF. The chain links TRBV27 to TRBJ1-2; 10 nucleotides align to TRBD1. This CDR3 spans 14 amino acids. V was clipped by 8 bases and J by 5 bases; unmatched bases: 8. In germline, CDR1 is MNHEY, CDR2 SMNVEV (reference sequence).

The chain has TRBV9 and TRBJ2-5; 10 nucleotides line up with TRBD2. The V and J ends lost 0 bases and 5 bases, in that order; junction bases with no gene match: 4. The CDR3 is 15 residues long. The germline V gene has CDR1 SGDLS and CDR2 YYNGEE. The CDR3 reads CASSVGLAGVETQYF. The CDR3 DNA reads TGTGCCAGCAGCGTAGGGCTAGCGGGAGTTGAGACCCAGTACTTC.

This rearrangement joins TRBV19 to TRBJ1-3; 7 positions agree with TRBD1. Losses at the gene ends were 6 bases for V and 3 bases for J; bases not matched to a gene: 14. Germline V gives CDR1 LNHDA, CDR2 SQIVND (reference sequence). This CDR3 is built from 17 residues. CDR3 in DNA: TGTGCCAGTAGGAAAAAGACCGGGACAGTTGTTGGAAACACCATATATTTT. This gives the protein CASRKKTGTVVGNTIYF.

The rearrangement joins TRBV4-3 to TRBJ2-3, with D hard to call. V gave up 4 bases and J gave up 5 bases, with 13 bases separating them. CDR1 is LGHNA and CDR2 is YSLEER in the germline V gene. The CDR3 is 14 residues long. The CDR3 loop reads CASSPGSRGDTQYF. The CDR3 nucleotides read TGCGCCAGCAGCCCGGGTTCGCGCGGAGATACGCAGTATTTT.

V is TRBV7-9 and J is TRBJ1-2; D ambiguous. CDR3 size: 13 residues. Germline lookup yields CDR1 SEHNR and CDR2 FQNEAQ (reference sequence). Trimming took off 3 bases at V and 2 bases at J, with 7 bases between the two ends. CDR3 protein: CASSLRVNYGYTF. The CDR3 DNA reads TGTGCCAGCAGCTTGAGGGTGAACTATGGCTACACCTTC.

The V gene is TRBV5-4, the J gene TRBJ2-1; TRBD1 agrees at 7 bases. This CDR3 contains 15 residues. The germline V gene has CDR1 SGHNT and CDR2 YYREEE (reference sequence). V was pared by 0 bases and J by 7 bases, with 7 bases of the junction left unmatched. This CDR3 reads CASSLGRQGWNEQFF. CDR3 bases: TGTGCCAGCAGCTTGGGTAGACAGGGTTGGAATGAGCAGTTCTTC. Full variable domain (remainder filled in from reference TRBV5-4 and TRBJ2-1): ETGVTQSPTHLIKTRGQQVTLRCSSQSGHNTVSWYQQALGQGPQFIFQYYREEENGRGNFPPRFSGLQFPNYSSELNVNALELDDSALYLCASSLGRQGWNEQFFGPGTRLTVL.

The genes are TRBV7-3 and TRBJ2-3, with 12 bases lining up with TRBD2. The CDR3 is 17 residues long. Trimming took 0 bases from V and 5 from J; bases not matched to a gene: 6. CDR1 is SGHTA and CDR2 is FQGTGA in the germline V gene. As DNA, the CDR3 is TGTGCCAGCAGCTTAACGACTAGCGGGAGTGGTGAAGATACGCAGTATTTT. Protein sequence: CASSLTTSGSGEDTQYF.

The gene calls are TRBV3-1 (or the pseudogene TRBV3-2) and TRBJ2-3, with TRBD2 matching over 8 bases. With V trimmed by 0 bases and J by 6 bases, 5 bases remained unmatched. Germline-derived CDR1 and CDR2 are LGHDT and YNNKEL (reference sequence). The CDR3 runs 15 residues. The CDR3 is CASSQDPAGVDTQYF. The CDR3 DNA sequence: TGTGCCAGCAGCCAAGACCCAGCGGGAGTCGATACGCAGTATTTT.

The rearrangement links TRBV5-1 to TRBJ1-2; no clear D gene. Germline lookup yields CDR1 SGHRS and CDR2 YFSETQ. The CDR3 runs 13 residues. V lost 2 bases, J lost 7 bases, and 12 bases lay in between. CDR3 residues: CASSFPGEPGYTF. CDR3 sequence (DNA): TGCGCCAGCAGCTTTCCCGGGGAGCCTGGCTACACCTTC.

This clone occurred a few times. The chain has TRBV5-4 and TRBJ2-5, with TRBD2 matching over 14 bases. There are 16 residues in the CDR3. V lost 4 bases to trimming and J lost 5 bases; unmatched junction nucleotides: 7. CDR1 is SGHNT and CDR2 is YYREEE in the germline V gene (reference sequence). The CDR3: CASSTGLAGGMETQYF. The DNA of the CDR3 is TGTGCCAGCAGCACTGGACTAGCGGGGGGTATGGAGACCCAGTACTTC. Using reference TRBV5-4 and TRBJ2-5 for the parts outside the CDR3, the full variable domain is ETGVTQSPTHLIKTRGQQVTLRCSSQSGHNTVSWYQQALGQGPQFIFQYYREEENGRGNFPPRFSGLQFPNYSSELNVNALELDDSALYLCASSTGLAGGMETQYFGPGTRLLVL.

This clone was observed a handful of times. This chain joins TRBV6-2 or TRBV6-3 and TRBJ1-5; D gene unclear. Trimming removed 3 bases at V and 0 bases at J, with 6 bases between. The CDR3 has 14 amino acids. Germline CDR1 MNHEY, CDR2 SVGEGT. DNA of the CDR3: TGTGCCAGCAGTTATCTACTTAGCAATCAGCCCCAGCATTTT. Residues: CASSYLLSNQPQHF.

CDR3 in DNA: TGTGCCAGCAGCTTAGCAGGGGGCGCCGGTAATTCACCCCTCCACTTT. Residues: CASSLAGGAGNSPLHF. This chain connects TRBV7-2 to TRBJ1-6, with TRBD1 matching 7 bases. The germline V gene has CDR1 SGHTA and CDR2 FQGNSA. The CDR3 covers 16 residues. The junction had 5 bases not matched to a gene; V was cut back by 0 bases and J by 6 bases.

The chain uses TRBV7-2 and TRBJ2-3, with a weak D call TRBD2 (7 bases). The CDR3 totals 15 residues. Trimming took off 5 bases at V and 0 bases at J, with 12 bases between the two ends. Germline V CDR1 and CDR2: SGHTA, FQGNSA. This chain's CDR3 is CASSKGGTSTDTQYF. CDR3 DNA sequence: TGTGCCAGCAGCAAGGGGGGGACTAGCACAGATACGCAGTATTTT.

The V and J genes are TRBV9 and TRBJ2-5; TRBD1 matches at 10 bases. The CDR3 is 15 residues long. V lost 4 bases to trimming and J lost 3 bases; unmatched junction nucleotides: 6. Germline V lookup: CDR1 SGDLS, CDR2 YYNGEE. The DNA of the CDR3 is TGTGCCAGCAGCCTCATGGGGACAGGGGAAGAGACCCAGTACTTC. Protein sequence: CASSLMGTGEETQYF.

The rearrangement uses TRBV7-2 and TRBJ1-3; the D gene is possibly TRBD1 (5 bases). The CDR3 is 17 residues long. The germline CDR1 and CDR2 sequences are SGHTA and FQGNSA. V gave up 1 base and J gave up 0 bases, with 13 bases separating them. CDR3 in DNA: TGTGCCAGCAGCTTAGAGGCAGGGCCCATCTCTGGAAACACCATATATTTT. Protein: CASSLEAGPISGNTIYF.

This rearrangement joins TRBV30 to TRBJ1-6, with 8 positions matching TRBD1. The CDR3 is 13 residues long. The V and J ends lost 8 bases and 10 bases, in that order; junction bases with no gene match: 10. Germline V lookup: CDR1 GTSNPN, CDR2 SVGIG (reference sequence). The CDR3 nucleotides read TGTGCCGGACAGGGATATTGGGAATCACCCCTCCACTTT. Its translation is CAGQGYWESPLHF.

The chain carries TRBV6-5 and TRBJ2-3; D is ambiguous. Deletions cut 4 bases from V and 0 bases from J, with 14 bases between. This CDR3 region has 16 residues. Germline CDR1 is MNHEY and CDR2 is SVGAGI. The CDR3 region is CASSLAPSPSTDTQYF. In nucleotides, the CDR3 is TGTGCCAGCAGTTTAGCCCCGTCCCCCAGCACAGATACGCAGTATTTT.

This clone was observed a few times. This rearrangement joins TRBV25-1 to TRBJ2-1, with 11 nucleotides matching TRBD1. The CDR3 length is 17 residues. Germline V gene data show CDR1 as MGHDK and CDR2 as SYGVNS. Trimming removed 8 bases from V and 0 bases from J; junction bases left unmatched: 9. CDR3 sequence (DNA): TGTGCCAGCCTGGGACAGGGGGGGCGATCCTCCTACAATGAGCAGTTCTTC. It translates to CASLGQGGRSSYNEQFF.

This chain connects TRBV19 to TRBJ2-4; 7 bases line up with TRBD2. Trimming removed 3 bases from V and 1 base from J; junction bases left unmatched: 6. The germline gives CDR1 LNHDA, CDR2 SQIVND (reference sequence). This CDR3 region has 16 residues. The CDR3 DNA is TGTGCCAGTAGTATGGGTGGGGGGGACGCCAAAAACATTCAGTACTTC. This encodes CASSMGGGDAKNIQYF.

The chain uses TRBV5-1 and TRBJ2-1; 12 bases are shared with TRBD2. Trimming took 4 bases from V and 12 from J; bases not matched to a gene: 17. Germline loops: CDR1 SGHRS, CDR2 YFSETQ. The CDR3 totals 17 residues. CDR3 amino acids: CASSLGLAGLGLDVQFF. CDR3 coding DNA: TGCGCCAGCAGCCTCGGACTAGCGGGACTGGGACTCGATGTGCAGTTCTTC.

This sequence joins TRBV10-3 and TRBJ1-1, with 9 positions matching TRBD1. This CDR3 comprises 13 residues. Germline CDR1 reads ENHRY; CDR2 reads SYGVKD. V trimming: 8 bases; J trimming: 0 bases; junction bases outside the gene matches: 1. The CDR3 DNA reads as TGTGCCATCGGACAGGGGATGAACACTGAAGCTTTCTTT. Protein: CAIGQGMNTEAFF.

The CDR3 DNA reads as TGTGCCATCAGTGAAGAAGGGGGAACTAATGAAAAACTGTTTTTT. It translates to CAISEEGGTNEKLFF. This chain uses TRBV10-3 with TRBJ1-4; maybe TRBD1 (6 bases). The V end lost 3 bases, the J end lost 1 base, and 9 bases lay between the germline ends. The CDR3 runs to 15 residues. CDR1 and CDR2 from the germline V gene are ENHRY and SYGVKD.